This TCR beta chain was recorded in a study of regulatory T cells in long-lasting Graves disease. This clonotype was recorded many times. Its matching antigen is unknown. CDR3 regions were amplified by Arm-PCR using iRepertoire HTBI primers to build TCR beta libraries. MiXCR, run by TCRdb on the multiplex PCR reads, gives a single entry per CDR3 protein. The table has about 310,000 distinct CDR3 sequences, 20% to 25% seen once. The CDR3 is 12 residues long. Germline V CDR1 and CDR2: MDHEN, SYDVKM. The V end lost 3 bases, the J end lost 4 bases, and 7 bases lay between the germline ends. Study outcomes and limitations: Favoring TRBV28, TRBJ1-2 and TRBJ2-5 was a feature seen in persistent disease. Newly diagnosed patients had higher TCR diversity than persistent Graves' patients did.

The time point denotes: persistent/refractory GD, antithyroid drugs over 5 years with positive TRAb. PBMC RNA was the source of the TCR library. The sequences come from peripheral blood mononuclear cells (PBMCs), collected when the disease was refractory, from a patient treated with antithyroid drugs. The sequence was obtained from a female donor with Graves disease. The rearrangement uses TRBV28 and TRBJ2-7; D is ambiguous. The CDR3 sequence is CASSFRRYEQYF. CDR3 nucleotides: TGTGCCAGCAGTTTCCGGCGGTACGAGCAGTACTTC.